A single sample is the source of the 31 T cell receptor beta chains below, sequenced in a study of response to subunit inactivated influenza vaccine. TCRdb redid the calling of the RT-PCR reads with MiXCR, one entry per CDR3 protein. The sample consists of about 780,000 distinct CDR3 sequences, around a sixth of them appearing once. The sequencing used PBMCs from blood, collected 5 days after vaccination. Receptors were obtained from a man aged 45-60 years who received an inactivated influenza vaccine.

This clonotype showed up just a few times. The chain employs TRBV7-2 and TRBJ2-5, with 10 positions matching TRBD2. The CDR3 has 16 amino acids. Trimming cost V 1 base and J 5 bases; bases outside gene matches: 7. Germline lookup yields CDR1 SGHTA and CDR2 FQGNSA. This chain's CDR3 is CASSLVLSGGWETQYF. CDR3 DNA sequence: TGTGCCAGCAGCTTAGTGCTTAGCGGGGGGTGGGAGACCCAGTACTTC.

This clonotype was seen a handful of times. The chain recombines TRBV7-2 with TRBJ2-3; D possibly uses TRBD1 or TRBD2 (5 bases each). CDR1 is SGHTA, CDR2 FQGNSA, per germline. V dropped 5 bases and J dropped 0 bases, with 15 bases sitting between them. This CDR3 region has 16 residues. The CDR3 DNA follows: TGTGCCAGCAGCCTTCTCCCGGGACGTAGCACAGATACGCAGTATTTT. Translated, it gives CASSLLPGRSTDTQYF.

This chain uses TRBV7-8 with TRBJ1-5; D unclear. V lost 0 bases, J lost 3 bases, and 12 bases lay in between. The V gene's germline CDR1 is SGHVS and CDR2 FQNEAQ. This CDR3 is 16 amino acids long. The CDR3 DNA reads as TGTGCCAGCAGCTTAGCCTCACGGGGATACAATCAGCCCCAGCATTTT. Its translation is CASSLASRGYNQPQHF.

This sequence joins TRBV6-1 and TRBJ2-7; D possibly corresponds to TRBD1 (6 bases). V lost 0 bases and J 6 bases, leaving 15 bases between the germline ends. This CDR3 contains 15 residues. Germline V gene data show CDR1 as MNHNS and CDR2 as SASEGT. As DNA, the CDR3 is TGTGCCAGCAGTGAAGCGATCAGGGGACCAGTCGAGCAGTACTTC. It codes for CASSEAIRGPVEQYF.

This sequence joins TRBV11-2 and TRBJ2-1; a possible D gene is TRBD1 (6 bases). Germline CDR1 is SGHAT and CDR2 is FQNNGV. Trimming shortened V by 5 bases and J by 0 bases, and 14 bases separated the two germline ends. The CDR3 runs 16 residues. CDR3 coding DNA: TGTGCCAGCAGCCCCACGAGGGGGAGCTCCTACAATGAGCAGTTCTTC. This gives the protein CASSPTRGSSYNEQFF.

V and J are TRBV9 and TRBJ2-3; maybe TRBD1 (6 bases). Trimming pared 0 bases from V and 3 bases from J, leaving 17 bases between. The CDR3 has 17 residues. Per the germline V gene, CDR1 is SGDLS and CDR2 is YYNGEE. The CDR3 sequence: CASSVGPYNRVTDTQYF. The CDR3 DNA reads as TGTGCCAGCAGCGTAGGTCCCTACAACAGGGTGACAGATACGCAGTATTTT.

The chain combines TRBV24-1 with TRBJ2-5; D might be TRBD1 or TRBD2, each matching 7 bases. Per germline, CDR1 KGHDR and CDR2 SFDVKD. The CDR3 covers 14 residues. The V end was cut by 3 bases, the J end by 4 bases, with 11 bases between. Here the CDR3 reads CATSDIRGGETQYF. The CDR3 DNA follows: TGTGCCACCAGTGATATCAGGGGGGGAGAGACCCAGTACTTC.

About this clonotype: A much larger clone sits a single nucleotide away, making a read error possible. The CDR3 loop is CSASVGYEQYF. CDR3 nucleotide sequence: TGCAGTGCTAGCGTGGGCTACGAGCAGTACTTC. The chain carries TRBV20-1 and TRBJ2-7; D unresolved. From germline, CDR1 is DFQATT and CDR2 SNEGSKA (reference sequence). V was shortened by 3 bases and J by 3 bases, with 6 bases between the two germline ends. The CDR3 runs 11 residues.

This clonotype has only a few counts. The rearrangement uses TRBV15 and TRBJ1-2; D possibly corresponds to TRBD1 (5 bases). The CDR3 runs to 11 residues. The V gene lost 1 base and the J gene lost 8 bases, with 5 bases spanning the gap. Germline V gene sequence: CDR1 LNHNV, CDR2 YYDKDF (reference sequence). The CDR3, as DNA: TGTGCCACCAGCAGAGGGGGGGGCTACACCTTC. Translated, it gives CATSRGGGYTF.

This clonotype was seen a handful of times. The chain combines TRBV12-3 or TRBV12-4 with TRBJ1-4; D uncertain. CDR3 length equals 15 residues. V was clipped by 1 base and J by 6 bases, with 12 bases between them. CDR3 sequence: CASSLVSLADEKLFF. CDR3 in DNA: TGTGCCAGCAGTTTAGTTTCCCTAGCCGATGAAAAACTGTTTTTT.

This clonotype occurred a few times. The V and J genes are TRBV5-6 and TRBJ2-5; D uncertain. This CDR3 is built from 15 residues. Germline-derived CDR1 and CDR2 are SGHDT and YYEEEE. The V and J ends lost 2 bases and 4 bases respectively, with 15 bases between them. CDR3 in amino acids: CASSFEQSESETQYF. The CDR3 DNA reads TGTGCCAGCAGCTTTGAACAGTCAGAATCAGAGACCCAGTACTTC.

This clonotype was counted only a few times. The chain couples TRBV24-1 to TRBJ2-2; maybe TRBD2 (6 bases). Between the trimmed V and J ends, which lost 7 bases and 4 bases, there was a span of 9 bases. Germline V gene sequence: CDR1 KGHDR, CDR2 SFDVKD. The CDR3 has 13 residues. CDR3 coding DNA: TGTGCCACCAGGGGGACTGCCACCGGGGAGCTGTTTTTT. Translated: CATRGTATGELFF.

The V gene is TRBV11-1, the J gene TRBJ2-1; a possible D gene is TRBD2 (5 bases). V shed 5 bases and J shed 7 bases, with 12 bases lying between them. Germline loops: CDR1 SGHAT, CDR2 FQDESV (reference sequence). The CDR3 spans 13 residues. CDR3 in DNA: TGTGCCAGCAGCCCAGGACTTCAAAATGAGCAGTTCTTC. This translates into CASSPGLQNEQFF.

The chain combines TRBV27 with TRBJ2-1, with D possibly matching TRBD1 (5 bases). The CDR3 is made up of 13 amino acids. CDR1 and CDR2 (germline): MNHEY, SMNVEV (reference sequence). V lost 5 bases and J 5 bases, leaving 10 bases between the germline ends. DNA of the CDR3: TGTGCCAGCAGTCCTTGGACAAACAATGAGCAGTTCTTC. The encoded protein is CASSPWTNNEQFF.

The CDR3 DNA reads as TGTGCCAGCAGCTTAGCACAACAGGATAGCGGCTACACCTTC. Encoded protein: CASSLAQQDSGYTF. The chain has TRBV7-9 and TRBJ1-2, with a possible D match to TRBD1 (5 bases). The CDR3 has 14 residues. Trimming pared 0 bases from V and 8 bases from J, leaving 13 bases between. Germline-derived CDR1 and CDR2 are SEHNR and FQNEAQ (reference sequence).

This clonotype has ten or more counts. This sequence joins TRBV20-1 and TRBJ1-1; D is ambiguous. This CDR3 comprises 12 residues. Trimming removed 0 bases from V and 7 bases from J, with 9 bases in between. Germline V gene sequence: CDR1 DFQATT, CDR2 SNEGSKA (reference sequence). As DNA, the CDR3 is TGCAGTGCTAGAGATAACACTAATGAAGCTTTCTTT. This encodes CSARDNTNEAFF.

The gene calls are TRBV7-8 and TRBJ2-1, with D tentatively TRBD1 (6 bases). Germline V gene sequence: CDR1 SGHVS, CDR2 FQNEAQ. This CDR3 spans 13 amino acids. With 5 bases removed from V and 6 bases from J, the gap between germline ends came to 11 bases. CDR3 coding DNA: TGTGCCAGCAGCCCAGGACAGTTCAATGAGCAGTTCTTC. Translation: CASSPGQFNEQFF.

The genes are TRBV5-6 and TRBJ1-4, with D possibly being TRBD1 (5 bases). The V gene's germline CDR1 is SGHDT and CDR2 YYEEEE. V was pared by 4 bases and J by 4 bases, with 14 bases between. The length of the CDR3 is 15 residues. The CDR3 is CASSGHGAINEKLFF. The CDR3 DNA sequence: TGTGCCAGCAGCGGACACGGGGCTATTAATGAAAAACTGTTTTTT.

This clonotype was picked up a small number of times. V gene TRBV20-1 combines with J gene TRBJ2-5; 7 nucleotides agree with TRBD1. The CDR3 covers 15 residues. The V segment lost 1 base and the J segment 3 bases; nucleotides outside the gene matches: 8. The V gene's germline CDR1 is DFQATT and CDR2 SNEGSKA (reference sequence). Here the CDR3 DNA reads TGCAGTGCTAGAGGGGCCACCGGGACAGAAGAGACCCAGTACTTC. Its translation is CSARGATGTEETQYF.

This rearrangement joins TRBV7-9 to TRBJ1-5; TRBD1 matches at 7 bases. V shed 5 bases, J shed 7 bases, and the junction held 5 bases outside the gene matches. Germline values: CDR1 SEHNR, CDR2 FQNEAQ (reference sequence). The CDR3 spans 13 residues. CDR3 in amino acids: CASSPQGEQPQHF. The CDR3 DNA is TGTGCCAGCAGCCCCCAGGGGGAACAGCCCCAGCATTTT.

This clonotype was seen ten or more times. The chain recombines TRBV12-3 or TRBV12-4 with TRBJ2-7; TRBD2 matches at 10 bases. J lost 4 bases, V lost 6 bases, and 0 bases had no gene match. There are 12 residues in the CDR3. The CDR3: CASRLAGYEQYF. As DNA, the CDR3 is TGTGCCAGCAGACTAGCGGGATACGAGCAGTACTTC.

The V call is TRBV24-1, the J call TRBJ2-3, with TRBD1 as a possible D gene (6 bases). This CDR3 is built from 17 residues. Trimming pared 3 bases from V and 3 bases from J, leaving 18 bases between. Germline V gives CDR1 KGHDR, CDR2 SFDVKD. The CDR3 nucleotides are TGTGCCACCAGTGATCCCCTCCGGTTAGGGGGAACAGATACGCAGTATTTT. Residues: CATSDPLRLGGTDTQYF.

The chain carries TRBV7-2 and TRBJ1-6; D may be TRBD1 (6 bases). The CDR3 spans 15 residues. The germline gives CDR1 SGHTA, CDR2 FQGNSA. V lost 4 bases and J 7 bases, leaving 14 bases between the germline ends. The CDR3 coding sequence is TGTGCCAGCAGCTCTGAGGGGGTGAGGAATTCACCCCTCCACTTT. Protein: CASSSEGVRNSPLHF. The full variable domain, completed using reference TRBV7-2 and TRBJ1-6, is GAGVSQSPSNKVTEKGKDVELRCDPISGHTALYWYRQSLGQGLEFLIYFQGNSAPDKSGLPSDRFSAERTGGSVSTLTIQRTQQEDSAVYLCASSSEGVRNSPLHFGNGTRLTVT.

The chain employs TRBV5-1 and TRBJ2-7, with 11 bases fitting TRBD2. V lost 4 bases to trimming and J lost 5 bases; unmatched junction nucleotides: 5. The CDR3 runs 14 residues. Germline CDR1 reads SGHRS; CDR2 reads YFSETQ. The CDR3 bases are TGCGCCAGCAGCGGGACTAGCGGAGGCGACGAGCAGTACTTC. Residues: CASSGTSGGDEQYF.

In its sample, this clonotype was seen a few times. This chain links TRBV20-1 with TRBJ1-6, with D possibly TRBD1 on 5 matching bases. The V end lost 3 bases, the J end lost 5 bases, and 11 bases lay between the germline ends. The CDR3 totals 14 residues. CDR1 is DFQATT and CDR2 is SNEGSKA in the germline V gene (reference sequence). The CDR3 DNA follows: TGCAGTGCTAGTCCGGGACGGGATAATTCACCCCTCCACTTT. This codes for CSASPGRDNSPLHF.

The V gene is TRBV6-5, the J gene TRBJ2-2; D might be TRBD1 (5 bases). With 0 bases removed from V and 0 bases from J, the gap between germline ends came to 11 bases. This CDR3 comprises 17 residues. Looked up from germline, CDR1 is MNHEY and CDR2 is SVGAGI. Here the CDR3 DNA reads TGTGCCAGCAGTTACTCGAAAAGGGGCGCGAACACCGGGGAGCTGTTTTTT. Protein sequence: CASSYSKRGANTGELFF.

This clonotype was counted at least ten times. This chain connects TRBV12-3 or TRBV12-4 to TRBJ2-3; D is ambiguous. CDR3 size: 11 residues. V was cut by 7 bases and J by 1 base, with 3 bases left in between. CDR3 sequence reads: CASMGTDTQYF. In DNA, the CDR3 is TGTGCCAGCATGGGCACAGATACGCAGTATTTT.

This chain joins TRBV9 and TRBJ2-5; D may correspond to TRBD1 or TRBD2 (5 bases each). The CDR3 has 15 amino acids. The V gene's germline CDR1 is SGDLS and CDR2 YYNGEE. V was cut by 2 bases and J by 1 base, with 12 bases left in between. The CDR3 protein is CASSVQGRFQETQYF. The DNA of the CDR3 is TGTGCCAGCAGCGTCCAGGGACGTTTCCAAGAGACCCAGTACTTC.

This clonotype was counted a few times. V is TRBV9 and J is TRBJ2-1; D might be TRBD1 (5 bases). The CDR3 contains 15 residues. Germline V gene lookup returns CDR1 SGDLS and CDR2 YYNGEE. The V end was cut by 0 bases, the J end by 10 bases, with 17 bases between. The DNA for the CDR3 is TGTGCCAGCAGCGTAGTTGGCAGGACAACATCGGAGCAGTTCTTC. This gives the protein CASSVVGRTTSEQFF.

This chain joins TRBV20-1 and TRBJ2-5; 7 bases map to TRBD1. The length of the CDR3 is 14 residues. CDR1 and CDR2 from the germline V gene are DFQATT and SNEGSKA (reference sequence). Trimming took 6 bases from V and 3 from J; bases not matched to a gene: 10. In nucleotides, the CDR3 is TGCAGTGCCCCCTCCGGGACAGCGGAAGAGACCCAGTACTTC. Its protein is CSAPSGTAEETQYF.

This sequence joins TRBV20-1 and TRBJ1-1, with D possibly matching TRBD1 (6 bases). The ends were cut back, 7 bases at V and 1 base at J, with 10 bases in the middle. The V gene's germline CDR1 is DFQATT and CDR2 SNEGSKA (reference sequence). The CDR3 runs 12 residues. The CDR3 region has the DNA TGCAGTGAAAAACAGGGGAACACTGAAGCTTTCTTT. It yields the protein CSEKQGNTEAFF.